This passage covers 26 T cell receptor beta chains from one sample sequenced in a study of blood T cell repertoires in COVID-19. Clones were sequenced by immunoSEQ multiplex PCR, and TCRdb holds only the in-frame ones, with some missing. The table includes tens of thousands of clones, 60% to 80% detected once. The specimen sequenced was peripheral blood. The source of these receptors is a man in his sixties or seventies with COVID-19, enrolled during active disease.

This sequence joins TRBV2 and TRBJ2-5; 8 nucleotides align to TRBD2. The CDR3 extends over 15 amino acids. V gave up 4 bases and J gave up 5 bases; unmatched junction bases: 9. Germline-derived CDR1 and CDR2 are SNHLY and FYNNEI. The CDR3 is CASSGVREAWETQYF. The CDR3 nucleotides read TGTGCCAGCAGTGGGGTGCGGGAGGCATGGGAGACCCAGTACTTC. The full variable domain, completed using reference TRBV2 and TRBJ2-5, is EPEVTQTPSHQVTQMGQEVILRCVPISNHLYFYWYRQILGQKVEFLVSFYNNEISEKSEIFDDQFSVERPDGSNFTLKIRSTKLEDSAMYFCASSGVREAWETQYFGPGTRLLVL.

The V gene is TRBV24-1, the J gene TRBJ2-1, with a possible D match to TRBD1 (5 bases). The CDR3 is 16 amino acids. V dropped 5 bases and J dropped 1 base, with 14 bases sitting between them. The germline CDR1 and CDR2 sequences are KGHDR and SFDVKD. CDR3 DNA sequence: TGTGCCACCAGTGGCCATTGGGGCATATCCTACAATGAGCAGTTCTTC. It codes for CATSGHWGISYNEQFF.

The chain couples TRBV24-1 to TRBJ2-2; 7 nucleotides match TRBD1. With V trimmed by 3 bases and J by 5 bases, 2 bases remained unmatched. CDR3 length: 14 amino acids. Germline assignment: CDR1 KGHDR and CDR2 SFDVKD. CDR3 nucleotides: TGTGCCACCAGTGATCCGACAGGGACCGGGGAGCTGTTTTTT. It codes for CATSDPTGTGELFF.

The gene calls are TRBV18 and TRBJ1-3; 7 bases are shared with TRBD1. Germline-derived CDR1 and CDR2 are KGHSH and LQKENI. The J segment lost 3 bases and the V segment lost 3 bases, leaving 8 bases of the junction unmatched. The CDR3 runs 16 residues. As DNA, the CDR3 is TGTGCCAGCTCACCGGGACAGCTTCTTTATGGAAACACCATATATTTT. Protein sequence: CASSPGQLLYGNTIYF.

CDR3 in amino acids: CATSDPLTSGSLRRASYEQYF. In nucleotides, the CDR3 is TGTGCCACCAGTGATCCCCTGACTAGCGGGAGCCTTCGTCGCGCCTCTTACGAGCAGTACTTC. This chain joins TRBV24-1 and TRBJ2-7, with 12 bases that match TRBD2. The V segment lost 3 bases and the J segment 4 bases; nucleotides outside the gene matches: 21. The CDR3 has 21 amino acids. Germline V CDR1 and CDR2: KGHDR, SFDVKD.

The J gene is TRBJ1-1, the V gene TRBV28; 8 bases are a match to TRBD1. Germline loops: CDR1 MDHEN, CDR2 SYDVKM. CDR3 size: 14 residues. The trim removed 3 bases at V and 11 bases at J, leaving 11 bases unmatched. CDR3 bases: TGTGCCAGCAGTTTTGGCTTTACAGGGGGGAAGGCTTTCTTT. This sequence encodes CASSFGFTGGKAFF.

This rearrangement joins TRBV18 to TRBJ1-5, with D perhaps TRBD1 (5 bases). The CDR3 totals 15 residues. Looked up from germline, CDR1 is KGHSH and CDR2 is LQKENI. The ends were cut back, 2 bases at V and 2 bases at J, with 10 bases in the middle. CDR3 coding DNA: TGTGCCAGCTCACCATCAAGGGGCGGCAATCAGCCCCAGCATTTT. Translation gives CASSPSRGGNQPQHF.

This clone has a single count. The CDR3 DNA sequence: TGCAGCGTTTTTGTGCGGGAGACCACAGATACGCAGTATTTT. Its protein product is CSVFVRETTDTQYF. The chain couples TRBV29-1 to TRBJ2-3; TRBD2 aligns across 7 bases. V lost 5 bases and J lost 2; bases outside the gene matches: 7. CDR3 size: 14 residues. Germline V gives CDR1 SQVTM, CDR2 ANQGSEA.

V gene TRBV24-1 combines with J gene TRBJ1-4; possibly TRBD1 for D (5 bases). Deletions cut 6 bases from V and 8 bases from J, with 18 bases between. The CDR3 runs to 15 residues. Germline V lookup: CDR1 KGHDR, CDR2 SFDVKD. CDR3 protein: CATSTAMGGAEKLFF. CDR3 in DNA: TGTGCCACCAGTACGGCGATGGGGGGAGCGGAAAAACTGTTTTTT.

This clone was seen a handful of times. The V call is TRBV7-3, the J call TRBJ2-1; 8 bases are shared with TRBD2. Germline trimming cut 8 bases from V and 7 bases from J; bases unmatched to any gene: 7. This CDR3 comprises 13 residues. CDR1 SGHTA and CDR2 FQGTGA come from the germline V gene. CDR3 loop: CASAAGEGNEQFF. In DNA, the CDR3 is TGTGCCAGCGCAGCGGGAGAAGGGAATGAGCAGTTCTTC. Based on the CDR3 plus reference TRBV7-3 and TRBJ2-1, the full variable domain is GAGVSQTPSNKVTEKGKYVELRCDPISGHTALYWYRQSLGQGPEFLIYFQGTGAADDSGLPNDRFFAVRPEGSVSTLKIQRTERGDSAVYLCASAAGEGNEQFFGPGTRLTVL.

The chain employs TRBV11-3 and TRBJ2-1; tentative D call: TRBD2 (6 bases). The CDR3 spans 16 residues. Germline CDR1 SGHNT, CDR2 YENEEA. Trimming took 5 bases from V and 2 from J, leaving 16 bases between them. The CDR3 is CASSPRGTSTYNEQFF. The CDR3 DNA is TGTGCCAGCAGCCCGCGGGGCACATCGACCTACAATGAGCAGTTCTTC.

The CDR3 sequence is CASRSGSTDTQYF. The DNA for the CDR3 is TGTGCCAGCAGGTCAGGGTCCACAGATACGCAGTATTTT. The chain has TRBV28 and TRBJ2-3; D may be TRBD1 (5 bases). V was cut by 6 bases and J by 2 bases, with 9 bases left in between. Germline V gene sequence: CDR1 MDHEN, CDR2 SYDVKM. CDR3 length: 13 residues.

The chain employs TRBV7-2 and TRBJ2-2; D gene ambiguous. Germline lookup yields CDR1 SGHTA and CDR2 FQGNSA. This CDR3 contains 14 residues. V gave up 2 bases and J gave up 7 bases, with 11 bases separating them. This CDR3 is CASSLSLFSGELFF. CDR3 DNA: TGTGCCAGCAGCTTATCCCTGTTTAGCGGGGAGCTGTTTTTT.

The genes are TRBV3-1 (or the pseudogene TRBV3-2) and TRBJ2-3; 7 nucleotides agree with TRBD1. This CDR3 has 16 amino acids. From germline, CDR1 is LGHDT and CDR2 YNNKEL (reference sequence). The V and J ends lost 4 bases and 0 bases, in that order; junction bases with no gene match: 7. The CDR3 coding sequence is TGTGCCAGCAGCCTGGGACAGCTAGCTAGCACAGATACGCAGTATTTT. This gives the protein CASSLGQLASTDTQYF.

V gene TRBV28 combines with J gene TRBJ1-1, with 9 bases identical to TRBD1. V shed 4 bases and J 1 base; nucleotides not matched to a gene: 7. Germline CDR1 is MDHEN and CDR2 is SYDVKM. This CDR3 region has 16 residues. CDR3 DNA: TGTGCCAGCAGTTCCTCCGGACAGGGGCAGAACACTGAAGCTTTCTTT. It yields the protein CASSSSGQGQNTEAFF.

This clone was observed a few times. The chain uses TRBV7-6 and TRBJ2-2; D might be TRBD2 (5 bases). Germline V lookup: CDR1 SGHVS, CDR2 FNYEAQ. There are 18 residues in the CDR3. The ends were cut back, 1 base at V and 2 bases at J, with 17 bases in the middle. CDR3 DNA sequence: TGTGCCAGCAGCTTAGAAAGCCAATCGGGGATAAACACCGGGGAGCTGTTTTTT. Its translation is CASSLESQSGINTGELFF.

The chain combines TRBV6-6 with TRBJ2-3; no definite D call. The V and J ends lost 7 bases and 4 bases respectively, with 6 bases between them. Germline V lookup: CDR1 MNHNY, CDR2 SVGAGI (reference sequence). The CDR3 has 11 residues. In nucleotides, the CDR3 is TGTGCCAGCACCGCAGCAGATACGCAGTATTTT. It encodes CASTAADTQYF.

This chain uses TRBV7-3 with TRBJ2-1; 7 bases agree with TRBD2. The germline V gene has CDR1 SGHTA and CDR2 FQGTGA. Germline trimming cut 3 bases from V and 7 bases from J; bases unmatched to any gene: 12. The CDR3 contains 16 residues. CDR3 in DNA: TGTGCCAGCAGCTTTGGTTGGGGCGGGAGTCGAAATGAGCAGTTCTTC. Translating gives CASSFGWGGSRNEQFF.

The DNA of the CDR3 is TGTGCCAGCAGCAACAGCTTTGGCACTGAAGCTTTCTTT. Its translation: CASSNSFGTEAFF. This chain links TRBV11-3 with TRBJ1-1; D unresolved. Germline assignment: CDR1 SGHNT and CDR2 YENEEA. The CDR3 has 13 residues. The germline V and J ends were trimmed by 5 bases and 4 bases, with 11 bases remaining between them. Drawing the rest from reference TRBV11-3 and TRBJ1-1, the complete variable domain is EAGVVQSPRYKIIEKKQPVAFWCNPISGHNTLYWYLQNLGQGPELLIRYENEEAVDDSQLPKDRFSAERLKGVDSTLKIQPAELGDSAVYLCASSNSFGTEAFFGQGTRLTVV.

The V call is TRBV5-4, the J call TRBJ2-3, with TRBD2 as a possible D gene (6 bases). The CDR3 spans 15 residues. V dropped 0 bases and J dropped 0 bases, with 8 bases sitting between them. CDR1 and CDR2 from the germline V gene are SGHNT and YYREEE (reference sequence). Here the CDR3 reads CASSLDGTSTDTQYF. The CDR3 nucleotides are TGTGCCAGCAGCTTGGACGGGACTAGCACAGATACGCAGTATTTT.

V and J are TRBV7-3 and TRBJ2-3; 8 bases line up with TRBD2. The V gene's germline CDR1 is SGHTA and CDR2 FQGTGA. The CDR3 consists of 20 residues. V shed 0 bases, J shed 2 bases, and the junction held 16 bases outside the gene matches. The CDR3 DNA is TGTGCCAGCAGCTTAACGCGGGTCGGGAGGGCCTTGTATTTCACAGATACGCAGTATTTT. It translates to CASSLTRVGRALYFTDTQYF. The complete variable domain, with remaining parts taken from reference TRBV7-3 and TRBJ2-3, reads GAGVSQTPSNKVTEKGKYVELRCDPISGHTALYWYRQSLGQGPEFLIYFQGTGAADDSGLPNDRFFAVRPEGSVSTLKIQRTERGDSAVYLCASSLTRVGRALYFTDTQYFGPGTRLTVL.

In its sample, this clone was seen once. The V and J genes are TRBV11-2 and TRBJ2-3, with TRBD2 matching 8 bases. Germline V gives CDR1 SGHAT, CDR2 FQNNGV. The CDR3 is 17 amino acids. J gave up 4 bases and V 5 bases, and 14 bases lay outside the gene matches. This chain's CDR3 is CASSLQGTRFWADTQYF. The DNA of the CDR3 is TGTGCCAGCAGCCTTCAAGGGACTAGGTTTTGGGCAGATACGCAGTATTTT.

The chain joins TRBV19 to TRBJ2-7; D is undetermined. Germline V CDR1 and CDR2: LNHDA, SQIVND (reference sequence). CDR3 size: 13 residues. The V end was cut by 6 bases, the J end by 3 bases, with 12 bases between. CDR3 amino acids: CASRNHQNYEQYF. The CDR3 coding sequence is TGTGCCAGTAGAAATCACCAGAACTACGAGCAGTACTTC.

The V and J genes are TRBV6-2 or TRBV6-3 and TRBJ2-7, with a weak D call TRBD2 (7 bases). Germline assignment: CDR1 MNHEY and CDR2 SVGEGT. V lost 3 bases to trimming and J lost 0 bases, with 12 bases between them. The CDR3 loop spans 15 amino acids. The CDR3 sequence: CASSYGGAGSYEQYF. Here the CDR3 DNA reads TGTGCCAGCAGTTATGGGGGGGCTGGCTCCTACGAGCAGTACTTC.

The chain recombines TRBV29-1 with TRBJ2-1; 10 bases fit TRBD1. Trimming at V came to 7 bases and at J to 10 bases, leaving 7 bases not matched to a gene. The CDR3 runs to 12 residues. In germline, CDR1 is SQVTM, CDR2 ANQGSEA. CDR3 residues: CSGTRTGGEQFF. CDR3 bases: TGCAGCGGAACCCGGACAGGGGGAGAGCAGTTCTTC.

The chain carries TRBV13 and TRBJ2-1; D is perhaps TRBD1 (6 bases). This CDR3 spans 16 amino acids. Trimming cost V 5 bases and J 6 bases, with 20 bases left between them. CDR1 is PRHDT, CDR2 FYEKMQ, per germline (reference sequence). In DNA, the CDR3 is TGTGCCAGCAGCCCCCGACAGGAAATGGTATGCAATGAGCAGTTCTTC. Translated: CASSPRQEMVCNEQFF. The whole variable domain, remainder taken from reference TRBV13 and TRBJ2-1, is AAGVIQSPRHLIKEKRETATLKCYPIPRHDTVYWYQQGPGQDPQFLISFYEKMQSDKGSIPDRFSAQQFSDYHSELNMSSLELGDSALYFCASSPRQEMVCNEQFFGPGTRLTVL.